This TCR beta chain was obtained from a study of cytomegalovirus exposure and HLA in healthy donors. Study in general: The same platform was used for the 130 or so validation repertoires and the roughly 680 first-cohort repertoires, a later analysis reported. Findings of the study overall: The study put 150 or so TCR beta chains on its list as cytomegalovirus-associated.

Details on this clone: Its specificity is unknown.

Sequenced by immunoSEQ multiplex PCR; TCRdb stores in-frame clones only, minus some. Of around 240,000 clones in the sample, 90% are singletons; the top ten hold about 0.36%. The CDR3 has 19 amino acids. The approximately 120-subject validation cohort, separate from the approximately 670-subject first cohort, included the donors. The source of this sequence is a woman aged 18-35 years in good health and CMV-seronegative. The chain uses TRBV21-1 and TRBJ2-1; no check of the table's D call, TRBD2, against the DNA was made. TRBV21-1 is noted as a pseudogene. Sequences were obtained from PBMCs. CDR3 sequence: CASSKEGLAGKNSYNEQFF. The CDR3 nucleotides read TGTGCCAGCAGCAAAGAGGGACTAGCGGGGAAAAACTCCTACAATGAGCAGTTCTTC.